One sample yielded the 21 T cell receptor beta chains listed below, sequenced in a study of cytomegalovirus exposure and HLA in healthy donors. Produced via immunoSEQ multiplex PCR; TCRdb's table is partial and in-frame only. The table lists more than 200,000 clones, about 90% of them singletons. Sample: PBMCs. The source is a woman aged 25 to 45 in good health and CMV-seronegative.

CDR3 bases: TGTGCCAGCAGCTCGGGACTAGCGGGATCAGATACGCAGTATTTT. This gives the protein CASSSGLAGSDTQYF. V and J are TRBV5-5 and TRBJ2-3; 13 bases line up with TRBD2. J lost 4 bases, V lost 3 bases, and 2 bases had no gene match. Germline CDR1 is SGHKS and CDR2 is YYEKEE (reference sequence). There are 15 residues in the CDR3. Full variable domain (rest looked up from reference TRBV5-5 and TRBJ2-3): DAGVTQSPTHLIKTRGQQVTLRCSPISGHKSVSWYQQVLGQGPQFIFQYYEKEERGRGNFPDRFSARQFPNYSSELNVNALLLGDSALYLCASSSGLAGSDTQYFGPGTRLTVL.

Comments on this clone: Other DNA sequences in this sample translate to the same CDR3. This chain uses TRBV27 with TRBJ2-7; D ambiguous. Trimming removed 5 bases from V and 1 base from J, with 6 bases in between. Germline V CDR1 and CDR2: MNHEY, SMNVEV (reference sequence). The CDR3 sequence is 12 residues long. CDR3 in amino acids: CASSPSSYEQYF. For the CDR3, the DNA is TGTGCCAGCAGTCCATCGTCCTACGAGCAGTACTTC.

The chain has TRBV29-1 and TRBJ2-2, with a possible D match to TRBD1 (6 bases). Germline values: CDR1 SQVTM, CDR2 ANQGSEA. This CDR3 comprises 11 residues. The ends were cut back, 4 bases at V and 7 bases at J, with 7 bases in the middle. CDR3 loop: CSVAGDGELFF. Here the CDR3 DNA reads TGCAGCGTTGCAGGGGACGGGGAGCTGTTTTTT.

The CDR3 region has the DNA TGTGCCAGCTCACCCCTTCCCGGGAGGGCCCACGAGCAGTACTTC. It yields the protein CASSPLPGRAHEQYF. J is TRBJ2-7 and V is TRBV18; 8 nucleotides agree with TRBD2. Looked up from germline, CDR1 is KGHSH and CDR2 is LQKENI. CDR3 length: 15 amino acids. The J segment lost 5 bases and the V segment lost 3 bases, leaving 9 bases of the junction unmatched.

Written as DNA, the CDR3 is TGTGCCAGCAGACAGGATGTCTCTGGAAACACCATATATTTT. It specifies CASRQDVSGNTIYF. The genes are TRBV27 and TRBJ1-3; D is possibly TRBD1 (5 bases). V lost 6 bases to trimming and J lost 0 bases, with 9 bases between them. This CDR3 comprises 14 residues. CDR1 and CDR2 (germline): MNHEY, SMNVEV (reference sequence).

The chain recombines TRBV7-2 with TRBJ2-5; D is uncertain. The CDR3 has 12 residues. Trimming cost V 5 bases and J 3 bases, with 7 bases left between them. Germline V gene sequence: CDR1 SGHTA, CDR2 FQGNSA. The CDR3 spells CASSPLEETQYF. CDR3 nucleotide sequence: TGTGCCAGCAGCCCACTGGAAGAGACCCAGTACTTC. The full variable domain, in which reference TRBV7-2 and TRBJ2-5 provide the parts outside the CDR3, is GAGVSQSPSNKVTEKGKDVELRCDPISGHTALYWYRQSLGQGLEFLIYFQGNSAPDKSGLPSDRFSAERTGGSVSTLTIQRTQQEDSAVYLCASSPLEETQYFGPGTRLLVL.

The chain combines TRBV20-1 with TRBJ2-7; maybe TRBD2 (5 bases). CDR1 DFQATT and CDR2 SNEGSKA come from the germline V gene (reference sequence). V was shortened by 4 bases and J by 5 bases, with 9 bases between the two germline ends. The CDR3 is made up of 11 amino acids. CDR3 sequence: CSAIIGNEQYF. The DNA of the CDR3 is TGCAGTGCTATTATCGGGAACGAGCAGTACTTC.

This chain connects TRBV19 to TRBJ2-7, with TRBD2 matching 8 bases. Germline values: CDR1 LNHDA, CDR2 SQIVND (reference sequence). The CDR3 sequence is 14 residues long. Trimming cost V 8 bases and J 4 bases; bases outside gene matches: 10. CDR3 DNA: TGTGCCAGTTCTGTGAGCGGGAGTTTTTACGAGCAGTACTTC. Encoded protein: CASSVSGSFYEQYF.

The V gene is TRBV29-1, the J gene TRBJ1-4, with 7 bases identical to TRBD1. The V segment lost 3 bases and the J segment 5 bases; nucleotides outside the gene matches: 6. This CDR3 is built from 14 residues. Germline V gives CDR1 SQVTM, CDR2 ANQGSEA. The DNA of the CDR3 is TGCAGCGTTGACCCGACAGGGTTAAATGAAAAACTGTTTTTT. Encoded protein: CSVDPTGLNEKLFF.

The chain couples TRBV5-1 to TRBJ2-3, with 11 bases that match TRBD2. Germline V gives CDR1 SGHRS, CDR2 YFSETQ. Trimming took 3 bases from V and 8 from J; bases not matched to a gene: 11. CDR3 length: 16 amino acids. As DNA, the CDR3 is TGCGCCAGCAGCTACCGGACTAGCGGGTCCGTCGGTACGCAGTATTTT. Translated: CASSYRTSGSVGTQYF.

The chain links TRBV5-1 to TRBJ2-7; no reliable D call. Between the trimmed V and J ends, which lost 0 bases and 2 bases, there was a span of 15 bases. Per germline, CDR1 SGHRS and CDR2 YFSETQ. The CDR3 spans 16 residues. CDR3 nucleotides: TGCGCCAGCAGCTTGGCCCGTAACAGCCAGGCCTACGAGCAGTACTTC. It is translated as CASSLARNSQAYEQYF.

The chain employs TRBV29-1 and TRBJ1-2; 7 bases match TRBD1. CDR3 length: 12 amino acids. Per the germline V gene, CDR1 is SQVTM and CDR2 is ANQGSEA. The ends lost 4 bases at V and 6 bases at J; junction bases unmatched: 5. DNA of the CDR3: TGCAGCGTTGGAGGGACAGCCAATGGCTACACCTTC. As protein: CSVGGTANGYTF.

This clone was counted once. CDR3 sequence (DNA): TGTGCCAGCAGTGTGACAGGGGGAGGATACGACGAGCAGTACTTC. Residues: CASSVTGGGYDEQYF. V usage is TRBV2 and J usage is TRBJ2-7; 9 bases map to TRBD1. The V gene's germline CDR1 is SNHLY and CDR2 FYNNEI. V shed 4 bases and J 5 bases; nucleotides not matched to a gene: 9. This CDR3 region has 15 residues.

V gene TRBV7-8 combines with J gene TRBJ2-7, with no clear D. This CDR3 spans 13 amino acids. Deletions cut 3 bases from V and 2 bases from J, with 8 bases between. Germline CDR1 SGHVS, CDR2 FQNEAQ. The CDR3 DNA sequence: TGTGCCAGCAGCTTTTATGGAACCTACGAGCAGTACTTC. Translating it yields CASSFYGTYEQYF.

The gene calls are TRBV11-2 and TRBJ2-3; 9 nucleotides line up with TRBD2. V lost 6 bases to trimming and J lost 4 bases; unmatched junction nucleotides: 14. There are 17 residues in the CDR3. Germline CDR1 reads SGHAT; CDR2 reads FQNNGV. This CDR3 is CASSLTISGSHPDTQYF. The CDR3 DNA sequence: TGTGCCAGCAGTCTGACCATTAGCGGGAGTCATCCAGATACGCAGTATTTT.

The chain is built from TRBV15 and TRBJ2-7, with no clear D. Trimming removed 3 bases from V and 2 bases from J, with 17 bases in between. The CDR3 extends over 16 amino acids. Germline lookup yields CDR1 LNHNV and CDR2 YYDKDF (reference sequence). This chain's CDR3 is CATSSRVGQAAYEQYF. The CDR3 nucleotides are TGTGCCACCAGCAGCCGGGTTGGGCAGGCCGCCTACGAGCAGTACTTC. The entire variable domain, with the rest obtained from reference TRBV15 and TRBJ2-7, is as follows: DAMVIQNPRYQVTQFGKPVTLSCSQTLNHNVMYWYQQKSSQAPKLLFHYYDKDFNNEADTPDNFQSRRPNTSFCFLDIRSPGLGDTAMYLCATSSRVGQAAYEQYFGPGTRLTVT.

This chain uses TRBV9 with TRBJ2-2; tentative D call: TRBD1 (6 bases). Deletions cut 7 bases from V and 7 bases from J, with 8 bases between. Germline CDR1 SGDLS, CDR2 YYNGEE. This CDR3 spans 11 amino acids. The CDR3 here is CASGGHGELFF. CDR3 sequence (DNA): TGTGCCAGCGGGGGACACGGGGAGCTGTTTTTT.

DNA of the CDR3: TGTGCCAGCAGTTATCGGGGGACGCGGAAAATGGAGACCCAGTACTTC. This encodes CASSYRGTRKMETQYF. This chain links TRBV6-5 with TRBJ2-5, with a tentative D call TRBD2 (6 bases). V was clipped by 3 bases and J by 5 bases, with 19 bases between them. CDR3 length: 16 amino acids. The V gene's germline CDR1 is MNHEY and CDR2 SVGAGI.

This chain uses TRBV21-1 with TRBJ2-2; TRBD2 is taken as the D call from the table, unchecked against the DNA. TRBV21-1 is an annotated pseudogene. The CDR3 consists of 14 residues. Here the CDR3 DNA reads TGTGCCAGCACCCCTACCACGAACACCGGGGAGCTGTTTTTT. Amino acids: CASTPTTNTGELFF.

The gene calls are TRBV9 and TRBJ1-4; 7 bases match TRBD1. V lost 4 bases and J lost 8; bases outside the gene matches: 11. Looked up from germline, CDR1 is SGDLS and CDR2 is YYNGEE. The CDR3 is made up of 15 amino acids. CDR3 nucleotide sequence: TGTGCCAGCAGCCCCGCGGAGACAGGGTACGAAAAACTGTTTTTT. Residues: CASSPAETGYEKLFF.

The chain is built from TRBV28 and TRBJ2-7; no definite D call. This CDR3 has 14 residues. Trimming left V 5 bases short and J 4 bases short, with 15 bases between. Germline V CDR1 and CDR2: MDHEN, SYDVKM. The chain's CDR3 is CASSLPFTEYEQYF. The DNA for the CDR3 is TGTGCCAGCAGTCTTCCCTTTACAGAGTACGAGCAGTACTTC.